This T cell receptor (beta chain) was recorded in a study of blood T cell repertoires in COVID-19. The V and J ends lost 6 bases and 3 bases, in that order; junction bases with no gene match: 5. Looked up from germline, CDR1 is ENHRY and CDR2 is SYGVKD. The CDR3 is 14 residues long. The protocol was immunoSEQ multiplex PCR, while the TCRdb copy is restricted to in-frame clones and leaves out a portion. The sample consists of about 430,000 clones, roughly 88% of them appearing once. The V and J genes are TRBV10-3 and TRBJ1-5, with 7 bases lining up with TRBD1. The sequencing sample was made of PBMCs or T cells enriched from blood (not recorded which). This sequence originates from a woman in her twenties or thirties with acute COVID-19. This chain's CDR3 is CAISEQGPNQPQHF. CDR3 nucleotide sequence: TGTGCCATCAGCGAACAGGGGCCCAATCAGCCCCAGCATTTT.